One and the same sample provided the 25 T cell receptor beta chains below, sequenced in a study of T cells in Graves' hyperthyroidism and ophthalmopathy. Template material for amplifying TCR beta CDR3 regions consisted of RNA transcripts. Researchers ran a first-round RT-PCR on the TCR CDR3 using the HTBI primer set. TCRdb re-called the multiplex PCR reads with MiXCR, one entry per CDR3 protein. Among about 600,000 distinct CDR3 sequences listed, roughly a sixth were seen once. The specimen sequenced was blood. These receptors all stem from a woman in her thirties or forties with Graves' ophthalmopathy.

At least ten counts were recorded for this clonotype. J is TRBJ2-7 and V is TRBV5-1; 7 bases fit TRBD2. Germline V gene lookup returns CDR1 SGHRS and CDR2 YFSETQ. After removal of 4 bases from V and 3 bases from J, the junction contained 13 bases not matched to a gene. This CDR3 has 16 amino acids. The CDR3 DNA follows: TGCGCCAGCAGCCCCACCGGTCGAGCGGGATACTACGAGCAGTACTTC. Protein product: CASSPTGRAGYYEQYF.

V and J are TRBV6-1 and TRBJ1-1; the match to TRBD1 covers 8 bases. The J segment lost 6 bases and the V segment lost 7 bases, leaving 10 bases of the junction unmatched. Germline CDR1 and CDR2: MNHNS and SASEGT. CDR3 length: 14 residues. CDR3 amino acids: CASTLGTGLPEAFF. The CDR3 DNA sequence: TGTGCCAGCACCCTCGGGACAGGCCTGCCTGAAGCTTTCTTT.

In this sample, this clonotype turned up a few times. This sequence joins TRBV20-1 and TRBJ2-3; the match to TRBD2 covers 7 bases. J was trimmed by 5 bases and V by 0 bases; bases with no gene match: 11. CDR3 length equals 16 residues. In germline, CDR1 is DFQATT, CDR2 SNEGSKA (reference sequence). CDR3 DNA sequence: TGCAGTGCTAGAGATTGGGGCGGGAGAGCGATAGATACGCAGTATTTT. Translation: CSARDWGGRAIDTQYF.

The table lists this clonotype with many counts. The genes are TRBV7-2 and TRBJ1-2, with 8 nucleotides matching TRBD1. The germline gives CDR1 SGHTA, CDR2 FQGNSA. CDR3 length: 14 residues. The ends lost 9 bases at V and 3 bases at J; junction bases unmatched: 9. CDR3 nucleotides: TGTGCCAGTAAAAAGACAGGGGTTCACTATGGCTACACCTTC. It is translated as CASKKTGVHYGYTF.

This clonotype appeared many times. The chain couples TRBV28 to TRBJ2-3; D not certain. V lost 3 bases to trimming and J lost 5 bases, with 6 bases between them. The CDR3 is made up of 12 amino acids. CDR1 is MDHEN, CDR2 SYDVKM, per germline. The CDR3 loop reads CASSFPGDTQYF. In DNA form, the CDR3 reads TGTGCCAGCAGTTTTCCGGGAGATACGCAGTATTTT.

Only a few counts were recorded for this clonotype. The V gene is TRBV5-1, the J gene TRBJ1-2, with D unclear. The CDR3 extends over 14 amino acids. The germline CDR1 and CDR2 sequences are SGHRS and YFSETQ. V lost 0 bases and J lost 8, with 14 bases in between. CDR3 sequence (DNA): TGCGCCAGCAGCTTGGCAGGCGGCCCGAGAGGCTACACCTTC. Its protein is CASSLAGGPRGYTF.

The chain recombines TRBV10-2 with TRBJ1-5; 8 bases agree with TRBD1. The CDR3 runs 13 residues. V shed 5 bases and J 6 bases; nucleotides not matched to a gene: 3. CDR1 WSHSY and CDR2 SAAADI come from the germline V gene. CDR3 nucleotides: TGCGCCAGCAGTCCGGACAGGGTTCAGCCCCAGCATTTT. It codes for CASSPDRVQPQHF.

This clonotype was recorded at least ten times. In DNA, the CDR3 is TGTGCCACCGAACAGGGGGCAACCTACGAGCAGTACTTC. Its protein is CATEQGATYEQYF. This chain connects TRBV7-9 to TRBJ2-7; 9 bases are a match to TRBD1. The junction had 6 bases not matched to a gene; V was cut back by 10 bases and J by 2 bases. CDR1 and CDR2 from the germline V gene are SEHNR and FQNEAQ (reference sequence). This CDR3 is 13 amino acids long.

The chain uses TRBV6-1 and TRBJ2-4, with D possibly called TRBD1 or TRBD2 (5 bases each). The germline gives CDR1 MNHNS, CDR2 SASEGT. Trimming cost V 7 bases and J 9 bases, with 19 bases left between them. This CDR3 is 14 amino acids long. The CDR3 region has the DNA TGTGCCAGCAACGAGGGGTCCGCCCAAGGCATTCAGTACTTC. This sequence encodes CASNEGSAQGIQYF.

This clonotype appeared many times. This sequence joins TRBV29-1 and TRBJ2-3; 11 nucleotides agree with TRBD1. V shed 7 bases, J shed 4 bases, and the junction held 7 bases outside the gene matches. Germline V CDR1 and CDR2: SQVTM, ANQGSEA. This CDR3 has 14 residues. The CDR3 reads CSGGTGGGADTQYF. For the CDR3, the DNA is TGCAGCGGAGGGACAGGGGGAGGCGCAGATACGCAGTATTTT.

V gene TRBV3-1 combines with J gene TRBJ2-5; TRBD2 aligns across 7 bases. The CDR3 sequence is 15 residues long. Looked up from germline, CDR1 is LGHDT and CDR2 is YNNKEL (reference sequence). V lost 2 bases to trimming and J lost 4 bases; unmatched junction nucleotides: 7. The DNA of the CDR3 is TGTGCCAGCAGCCAATTTACCGCGGGAGCAGAGACCCAGTACTTC. It specifies CASSQFTAGAETQYF.

The genes are TRBV20-1 and TRBJ1-4, with 9 bases that match TRBD1. The germline gives CDR1 DFQATT, CDR2 SNEGSKA (reference sequence). V lost 3 bases and J lost 16; bases outside the gene matches: 18. This CDR3 region has 15 residues. The CDR3 region is CSASSSGQGPRYQFF. CDR3 DNA sequence: TGCAGTGCTAGCAGTTCGGGACAGGGCCCCCGGTACCAGTTTTTT.

This clonotype has a handful of counts. This may arise from a read error, as a much more abundant clone is one base away. The chain links TRBV3-1 to TRBJ1-5, with a possible D match to TRBD1 (5 bases). CDR1 is LGHDT and CDR2 is YNNKEL in the germline V gene (reference sequence). V shed 0 bases and J shed 6 bases, with 6 bases lying between them. The CDR3 totals 13 residues. CDR3 amino acids: CASSQEGGQPQHF. The CDR3 coding sequence is TGTGCCAGCAGCCAAGAGGGGGGTCAGCCCCAGCATTTT.

This clonotype showed up just a few times. V gene TRBV7-8 combines with J gene TRBJ2-7, with 8 nucleotides matching TRBD1. The CDR3 is 14 amino acids. Trimming cost V 4 bases and J 3 bases; bases outside gene matches: 5. Germline values: CDR1 SGHVS, CDR2 FQNEAQ. The CDR3 spells CASSWTGHHYEQYF. CDR3 nucleotides: TGTGCCAGCAGCTGGACAGGGCACCACTACGAGCAGTACTTC.

This clonotype was detected many times. The V and J genes are TRBV6-1 and TRBJ2-1; 10 bases line up with TRBD1. This CDR3 is built from 14 residues. V lost 8 bases, J lost 4 bases, and 5 bases stayed unmatched. CDR1 is MNHNS, CDR2 SASEGT, per germline. The CDR3 region is CASVGTGVYNEQFF. CDR3 nucleotides: TGTGCCAGCGTTGGGACAGGGGTATACAATGAGCAGTTCTTC.

The chain links TRBV6-2 or TRBV6-3 to TRBJ1-1; the D is unclear. Per the germline V gene, CDR1 is MNHEY and CDR2 is SVGEGT. V dropped 5 bases and J dropped 4 bases, with 17 bases sitting between them. The CDR3 is made up of 15 amino acids. The CDR3 here is CASSEVGGSGTEAFF. In DNA form, the CDR3 reads TGTGCCAGCAGTGAAGTGGGCGGGAGCGGCACTGAAGCTTTCTTT.

There are many counts of this clonotype. The chain employs TRBV2 and TRBJ2-5; D not resolved. Trimming took off 5 bases at V and 3 bases at J, with 10 bases between the two ends. The CDR3 is 13 amino acids. CDR1 is SNHLY, CDR2 FYNNEI, per germline. The CDR3 sequence is CASSSIPEETQYF. The CDR3, as DNA: TGTGCCAGCAGTTCCATTCCCGAAGAGACCCAGTACTTC.

This clonotype occurred many times. The chain couples TRBV11-2 to TRBJ2-7; 14 bases match TRBD2. The CDR3 covers 19 residues. V was pared by 7 bases and J by 2 bases, with 16 bases of the junction left unmatched. The germline V gene has CDR1 SGHAT and CDR2 FQNNGV. The CDR3: CASTPPGTSGRNRAYEQYF. CDR3 coding DNA: TGTGCCAGCACCCCTCCCGGGACTAGCGGGAGAAACAGGGCCTACGAGCAGTACTTC.

This clonotype was seen repeatedly, ten times or more. The chain uses TRBV2 and TRBJ2-4, with 7 nucleotides matching TRBD2. Unmatched junction bases numbered 6, after V lost 7 bases and J lost 0 bases. Germline V CDR1 and CDR2: SNHLY, FYNNEI. The CDR3 totals 15 residues. The DNA of the CDR3 is TGTGCCAGCATCGGGGAGGGCCGAGCCAAAAACATTCAGTACTTC. Protein product: CASIGEGRAKNIQYF.

This clonotype was detected a few times. V is TRBV20-1 and J is TRBJ2-2; no definite D call. The CDR3 runs 14 residues. Germline values: CDR1 DFQATT, CDR2 SNEGSKA (reference sequence). V lost 5 bases to trimming and J lost 3 bases, with 13 bases between them. CDR3 coding DNA: TGCAGTGCTTTGGACGGCCCAGACACCGGGGAGCTGTTTTTT. This sequence encodes CSALDGPDTGELFF.

In its sample, this clonotype was seen many times. The rearrangement joins TRBV3-1 to TRBJ1-6; no clear D. Per germline, CDR1 LGHDT and CDR2 YNNKEL (reference sequence). The CDR3 extends over 12 amino acids. With 3 bases removed from V and 7 bases from J, the gap between germline ends came to 4 bases. The CDR3 loop reads CASSQTNSPLHF. In DNA, the CDR3 is TGTGCCAGCAGCCAGACGAATTCACCCCTCCACTTT.

A few counts support this clonotype. The chain combines TRBV19 with TRBJ2-5, with D perhaps matching TRBD2 (5 bases). This CDR3 is 15 amino acids long. Trimming removed 3 bases from V and 1 base from J, with 12 bases in between. Per the germline V gene, CDR1 is LNHDA and CDR2 is SQIVND (reference sequence). The CDR3 DNA reads as TGTGCCAGTAGTATCGTAAGCGGCACCCAAGAGACCCAGTACTTC. Amino acid sequence: CASSIVSGTQETQYF.

The table lists this clonotype with a count of one. A much bigger clone sits one base away, suggesting this may be a read error. The CDR3 sequence is CASRQGPEGTQFF. DNA of the CDR3: TGTGCCAGCAGACAGGGACCGGAGGGGACCCAGTTCTTC. This chain uses TRBV11-2 with TRBJ2-1; TRBD1 or TRBD2 may be the D gene (6 bases each). Per the germline V gene, CDR1 is SGHAT and CDR2 is FQNNGV. This CDR3 has 13 amino acids. The V and J ends lost 6 bases and 13 bases respectively, with 19 bases between them.

Ten or more counts support this clonotype. The chain employs TRBV6-1 and TRBJ2-2; TRBD1 matches at 11 bases. Germline-derived CDR1 and CDR2 are MNHNS and SASEGT. J gave up 4 bases and V 4 bases, and 5 bases lay outside the gene matches. CDR3 length equals 16 residues. CDR3 DNA sequence: TGTGCCAGCAGTGTCCGGACAGGGGGCGGCACCGGGGAGCTGTTTTTT. Its protein is CASSVRTGGGTGELFF.

This clonotype was seen at least ten times. The J gene is TRBJ1-2, the V gene TRBV30; D unclear. V was trimmed by 4 bases and J by 8 bases, leaving 20 bases between them. Germline V gene sequence: CDR1 GTSNPN, CDR2 SVGIG (reference sequence). This CDR3 has 14 amino acids. CDR3 amino acids: CAWTQSGNVLGYTF. The CDR3 DNA is TGTGCCTGGACCCAATCGGGGAATGTATTAGGCTACACCTTC.